The entry below gives a single TCR beta chain sequence along with its context. The data were taken from a study of T cell changes during pregnancy in multiple sclerosis. With 4 bases clipped from V and 2 bases from J, the junction kept 16 bases outside the gene matches. This CDR3 has 18 amino acids. TCRdb's copy holds only in-frame clones and misses some; the assay was immunoSEQ multiplex PCR. Found here are 25,000 to 30,000 clones, around nine tenths of them singletons; the top ten hold 0.45% to 0.7%. The chain is built from TRBV5-3 and TRBJ2-3; 7 bases fit TRBD2. TRBV5-3 is annotated as an ORF whose role is uncertain. This clonotype was sampled from a female donor in good health, enrolled as a control in a pregnancy study. The input for sequencing was CD4+ T cells from peripheral blood mononuclear cells, taken in the first trimester of pregnancy. CDR3 sequence: CARSPLLFKAGTTDTQYF. The CDR3 DNA reads TGTGCCAGAAGCCCACTCCTGTTCAAAGCGGGGACCACAGATACGCAGTATTTT.